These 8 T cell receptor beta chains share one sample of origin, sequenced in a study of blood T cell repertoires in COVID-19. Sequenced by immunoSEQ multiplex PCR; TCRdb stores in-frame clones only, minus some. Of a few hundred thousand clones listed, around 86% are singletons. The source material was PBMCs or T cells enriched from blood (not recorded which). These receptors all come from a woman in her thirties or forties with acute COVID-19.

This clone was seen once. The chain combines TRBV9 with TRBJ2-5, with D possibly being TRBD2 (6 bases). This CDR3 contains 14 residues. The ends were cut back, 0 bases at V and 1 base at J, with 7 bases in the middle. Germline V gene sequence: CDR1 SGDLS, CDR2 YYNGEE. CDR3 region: CASSVGRGQETQYF. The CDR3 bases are TGTGCCAGCAGCGTAGGGCGGGGCCAAGAGACCCAGTACTTC.

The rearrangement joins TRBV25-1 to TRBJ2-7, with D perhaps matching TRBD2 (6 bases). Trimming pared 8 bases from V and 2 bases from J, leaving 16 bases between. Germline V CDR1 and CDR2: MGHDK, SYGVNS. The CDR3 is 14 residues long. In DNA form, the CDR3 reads TGTGCCAGCTCCCATCCCGGGACTGCCTACGAGCAGTACTTC. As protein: CASSHPGTAYEQYF.

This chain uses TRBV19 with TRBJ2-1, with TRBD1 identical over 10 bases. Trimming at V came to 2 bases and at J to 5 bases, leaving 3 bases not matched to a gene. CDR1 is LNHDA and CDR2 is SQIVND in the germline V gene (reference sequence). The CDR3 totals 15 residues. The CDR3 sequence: CASSIQGTGDNEQFF. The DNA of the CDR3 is TGTGCCAGTAGTATACAGGGGACAGGGGACAATGAGCAGTTCTTC.

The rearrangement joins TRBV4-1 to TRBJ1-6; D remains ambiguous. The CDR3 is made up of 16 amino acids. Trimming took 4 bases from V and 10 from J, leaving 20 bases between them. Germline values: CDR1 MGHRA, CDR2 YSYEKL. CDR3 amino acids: CASSLYVTDPNSPLHF. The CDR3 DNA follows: TGCGCCAGCAGCCTCTATGTCACAGACCCGAACTCACCCCTCCACTTT.

The CDR3 DNA is TGTGCCAGCAGAGCCGTGGGGGCCGTTCCCGGGGAGCTGTTTTTT. It encodes CASRAVGAVPGELFF. This chain connects TRBV27 to TRBJ2-2, with D possibly matching TRBD1 (6 bases). This CDR3 has 15 amino acids. Trimming removed 6 bases at V and 6 bases at J, with 17 bases between. In germline, CDR1 is MNHEY, CDR2 SMNVEV (reference sequence).

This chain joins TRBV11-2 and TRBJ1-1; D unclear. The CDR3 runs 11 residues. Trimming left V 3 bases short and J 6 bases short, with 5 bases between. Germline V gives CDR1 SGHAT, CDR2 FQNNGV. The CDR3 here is CASSLGPEAFF. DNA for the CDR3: TGTGCCAGCAGCTTGGGCCCTGAAGCTTTCTTT.

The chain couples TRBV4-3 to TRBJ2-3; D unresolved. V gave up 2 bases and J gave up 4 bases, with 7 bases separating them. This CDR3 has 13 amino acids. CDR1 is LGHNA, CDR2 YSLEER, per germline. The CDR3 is CASSQLVSDTQYF. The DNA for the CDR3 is TGCGCCAGCAGCCAACTAGTATCAGATACGCAGTATTTT.

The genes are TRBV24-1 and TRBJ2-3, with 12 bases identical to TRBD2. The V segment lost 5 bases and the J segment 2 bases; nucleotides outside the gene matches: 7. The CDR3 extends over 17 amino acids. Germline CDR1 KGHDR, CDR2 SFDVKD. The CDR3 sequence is CATSGRLAGGSTDTQYF. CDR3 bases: TGTGCCACCAGTGGTAGGCTAGCGGGAGGGTCCACAGATACGCAGTATTTT.